This record covers a single T cell receptor beta chain. Its recognized antigen is unknown. Base qualities are not recorded, but no much larger clone differs from it by a single base. CDR1 is given as SNHLY and CDR2 as FYNNEI, both from the germline V gene. Trimming removed 6 bases from V and 2 bases from J; the gene matches leave 7 bases unexplained. Spanning cysteine to phenylalanine, the CDR3 consists of 15 amino acids. The read is trimmed to its CDR3 DNA, 45 bases read in frame from base 1. These data come from a study of blood T cell repertoires in COVID-19 (dated by TCRdb to the early 2020s). General notes on the study: Samples from collaborators originated in the United States, Italy and Spain and spanned both the acute and convalescent phases of COVID-19. The material from the prospective study consisted of cDNA or gDNA derived from T cells, B-cell-depleted T cells, or PBMCs. Subjects who had been exposed to COVID-19, were actively infected with it, or had recovered from it provided the deeply sampled blood TCRbeta repertoires that made up the dataset. A freely available public database, intended as a resource for researchers studying the immune response to SARS-CoV-2, is where the repertoires were released. Samples came from the ongoing ImmuneRACE study (first 160 participants) plus 1,254 subjects from 6 global collaborators. Sample metadata almost always included a de-identified subject ID, COVID-19 status, age in years and sex. HLA class I and class II types, where available, came from metadata supplied by the sample provider rather than from assay-based typing.

TCRbeta CDR3 regions were amplified from genomic DNA using the immunoSEQ Assay, a bias-controlled multiplex PCR. On the authors' methods: Nucleated cell counts per sample were estimated from amplification of reference gene primers within the assay. To quantify the absolute abundance of each unique TCRbeta CDR3 rearrangement, sequence reads were collapsed and filtered. For each sample, productive Simpson clonality was calculated as the square root of Simpson's diversity index across productive rearrangements. TCRdb holds this immuneACCESS table with in-frame rearrangements only. Some clones are missing; in checked studies, unresolved V genes explain under half, and the rest has no known cause. The V and J calls and clone size are taken from that table; D and trimming were inferred from the DNA. This sample is represented by roughly 250,000 clones; around 90% of them were singletons. The ten largest clonotypes hold 2.6% of the sample.

Participants in the prospective study were aged about 18 to 95 years, lived in about two dozen United States geographic areas, and enrolled through a virtual design. Cohort assignment in the prospective study relied on participant-reported clinical history from a screening survey and a study questionnaire. In the prospective study, whole blood, serum and a nasopharyngeal or oropharyngeal swab were collected from each participant by mobile phlebotomists. Additional blood draws and questionnaires over a 2-month period could optionally be provided by prospective study participants. Prospective study blood samples were shipped either frozen or at room temperature before DNA extraction. Study-wide conclusions, independent of this receptor: How much clinical and demographic metadata was included differed by source and by participant, and the metadata was provided uncurated.

The chain couples TRBV2 to TRBJ1-1, with 9 junctional bases fitting TRBD1. The origin of this receptor is a woman aged 25 to 45 with acute COVID-19. Input material: PBMCs or T cells enriched from blood (not recorded which). The CDR3 here reads CASSIQGASNTEAFF. The bases read TGTGCCAGCAGCATACAGGGGGCTTCTAACACTGAAGCTTTCTTT.